This passage covers 24 T cell receptor beta chains from one sample sequenced in a study of CD8+ T cells in alopecia areata. RNA, once extracted, was reverse transcribed into cDNA for use as the sequencing template. Using immunoSEQ multiplex PCR, the repertoire was profiled, and TCRdb retains in-frame clones only, with some absent. The profile covers 160,000 or so clones, with about 61% appearing a single time and 16% taken by the ten largest. Documented treatment: oral pan-JAK inhibitor, 5-10 mg twice daily. The specimen comprised CD4+ T cells sorted from blood, sampled around week 55, from a patient treated with tofacitinib. The receptors were sampled from a human donor with alopecia areata.

This clone has more than one count but fewer than ten. The rearrangement links TRBV19 to TRBJ1-5, with 11 bases aligning to TRBD1. The CDR3 contains 13 residues. The V gene's germline CDR1 is LNHDA and CDR2 SQIVND (reference sequence). The ends lost 11 bases at V and 4 bases at J; junction bases unmatched: 4. The CDR3 protein is CAGGQGVNQPQHF. CDR3 nucleotides: TGTGCCGGGGGACAGGGGGTAAATCAGCCCCAGCATTTT. Looking up the rest from reference TRBV19 and TRBJ1-5 gives the full variable domain: DGGITQSPKYLFRKEGQNVTLSCEQNLNHDAMYWYRQDPGQGLRLIYYSQIVNDFQKGDIAEGYSVSREKKESFPLTVTSAQKNPTAFYLCAGGQGVNQPQHFGDGTRLSIL.

The chain links TRBV15 to TRBJ2-7, with TRBD1 identical over 7 bases. The junction had 4 bases not matched to a gene; V was cut back by 4 bases and J by 4 bases. Germline V gene lookup returns CDR1 LNHNV and CDR2 YYDKDF (reference sequence). The CDR3 sequence is 13 residues long. As DNA, the CDR3 is TGTGCCACCAGCACCCCAGGGGGATACGAGCAGTACTTC. Its protein is CATSTPGGYEQYF.

In this sample, this clone turned up a few times. The rearrangement uses TRBV7-3 and TRBJ1-1; TRBD1 aligns across 7 bases. The germline gives CDR1 SGHTA, CDR2 FQGTGA. CDR3 length equals 12 residues. J lost 4 bases, V lost 4 bases, and 0 bases had no gene match. CDR3 loop: CASSWDSTEAFF. DNA for the CDR3: TGTGCCAGCAGCTGGGACAGCACTGAAGCTTTCTTT.

The chain couples TRBV29-1 to TRBJ1-2; 8 nucleotides match TRBD1. V was pared by 6 bases and J by 8 bases, with 8 bases of the junction left unmatched. The CDR3 extends over 12 amino acids. CDR1 and CDR2 (germline): SQVTM, ANQGSEA. CDR3 nucleotides: TGCAGCGTCTCACAGGGGGTCGACGGCTACACCTTC. It is translated as CSVSQGVDGYTF.

CDR3 amino acids: CASSLVRQPADTQYF. Here the CDR3 DNA reads TGTGCCAGCAGCTTAGTCAGGCAGCCTGCAGATACGCAGTATTTT. The chain recombines TRBV11-2 with TRBJ2-3, with D unclear. Trimming pared 1 base from V and 4 bases from J, leaving 12 bases between. CDR3 length: 15 amino acids. Germline CDR1 SGHAT, CDR2 FQNNGV.

This rearrangement joins TRBV6-1 to TRBJ1-4, with a weak D call TRBD1 (6 bases). This CDR3 has 16 amino acids. Looked up from germline, CDR1 is MNHNS and CDR2 is SASEGT. V was pared by 4 bases and J by 0 bases, with 12 bases between. The CDR3 protein is CASSAIRGSTNEKLFF. The CDR3 region has the DNA TGTGCCAGCAGTGCCATCAGGGGATCAACTAATGAAAAACTGTTTTTT.

A few counts support this clone. The rearrangement joins TRBV5-1 to TRBJ2-2; D unclear. Germline V gives CDR1 SGHRS, CDR2 YFSETQ. This CDR3 has 15 residues. V lost 0 bases to trimming and J lost 9 bases, with 15 bases between them. The CDR3 DNA reads TGCGCCAGCAGCTTGGGAGGCCCCAGTCTCCGGGAGCTGTTTTTT. This gives the protein CASSLGGPSLRELFF.

CDR3 region: CSGPGQGLPYEQYF. CDR3 sequence (DNA): TGCAGCGGGCCGGGACAGGGTCTTCCCTACGAGCAGTACTTC. The chain uses TRBV29-1 and TRBJ2-7, with 9 positions matching TRBD1. Germline CDR1 reads SQVTM; CDR2 reads ANQGSEA. The CDR3 contains 14 residues. V lost 7 bases and J lost 2; bases outside the gene matches: 9.

This clone was observed a few times. The chain is built from TRBV29-1 and TRBJ2-7; D is possibly TRBD1 (6 bases). The CDR3 has 11 residues. Trimming took off 4 bases at V and 8 bases at J, with 12 bases between the two ends. CDR1 is SQVTM and CDR2 is ANQGSEA in the germline V gene. CDR3 in amino acids: CSVAPGEKQYF. The CDR3 DNA reads as TGCAGCGTTGCCCCAGGGGAGAAGCAGTACTTC.

This rearrangement joins TRBV9 to TRBJ1-4; maybe TRBD1 (5 bases). CDR1 and CDR2 from the germline V gene are SGDLS and YYNGEE. This CDR3 has 13 residues. Trimming removed 2 bases at V and 5 bases at J, with 7 bases between. The CDR3 sequence is CASSVGTNEKLFF. The CDR3 region has the DNA TGTGCCAGCAGCGTCGGGACCAATGAAAAACTGTTTTTT.

The chain carries TRBV5-1 and TRBJ2-3; the D gene is possibly TRBD2 (5 bases). Germline V gene data show CDR1 as SGHRS and CDR2 as YFSETQ. Deletions cut 4 bases from V and 2 bases from J, with 20 bases between. The CDR3 covers 17 residues. CDR3 amino acids: CASSPGGSVGFTDTQYF. The CDR3 DNA reads as TGCGCCAGCAGCCCCGGCGGTAGCGTAGGATTCACAGATACGCAGTATTTT.

This clone was picked up a small number of times. The rearrangement links TRBV11-1 to TRBJ1-2, with 8 bases identical to TRBD1. The junction had 5 bases not matched to a gene; V was cut back by 3 bases and J by 8 bases. The CDR3 totals 13 residues. Germline V gene sequence: CDR1 SGHAT, CDR2 FQDESV (reference sequence). CDR3 sequence (DNA): TGTGCCAGCAGCTTCGACAGGGGACCGGGCTACACCTTC. It specifies CASSFDRGPGYTF.

This rearrangement joins TRBV27 to TRBJ2-1; 8 nucleotides match TRBD2. This CDR3 has 14 amino acids. Looked up from germline, CDR1 is MNHEY and CDR2 is SMNVEV (reference sequence). CDR3 DNA: TGTGCTACCACGGGGGGGAGAGGGTGGAATGAGCAGTTCTTC. Encoded protein: CATTGGRGWNEQFF.

The chain joins TRBV10-3 to TRBJ1-1, with D uncertain. This CDR3 comprises 15 residues. Trimming took off 3 bases at V and 0 bases at J, with 11 bases between the two ends. CDR1 and CDR2 from the germline V gene are ENHRY and SYGVKD. For the CDR3, the DNA is TGTGCCATCAGTGATCAACGACTGATGAACACTGAAGCTTTCTTT. This sequence encodes CAISDQRLMNTEAFF.

The chain recombines TRBV7-2 with TRBJ1-1; no definite D call. Germline loops: CDR1 SGHTA, CDR2 FQGNSA. Trimming left V 7 bases short and J 3 bases short, with 12 bases between. This CDR3 comprises 13 residues. The CDR3 nucleotides are TGTGCCAGCACCCTAGGGAGGGACACTGAAGCTTTCTTT. Encoded protein: CASTLGRDTEAFF. Complete variable domain (other parts from reference TRBV7-2 and TRBJ1-1): GAGVSQSPSNKVTEKGKDVELRCDPISGHTALYWYRQSLGQGLEFLIYFQGNSAPDKSGLPSDRFSAERTGGSVSTLTIQRTQQEDSAVYLCASTLGRDTEAFFGQGTRLTVV.

The gene calls are TRBV27 and TRBJ2-7, with 9 positions matching TRBD1. This CDR3 contains 14 residues. V dropped 5 bases and J dropped 7; count of bases not matched to a gene: 9. The germline V gene encodes CDR1 MNHEY and CDR2 SMNVEV (reference sequence). The CDR3 sequence is CASSPRTGVREQYF. The CDR3 DNA sequence: TGTGCCAGCAGTCCTCGGACAGGGGTAAGGGAGCAGTACTTC.

There are a few counts of this clone. This chain joins TRBV29-1 and TRBJ2-2, with D perhaps TRBD1 (5 bases). The length of the CDR3 is 15 residues. Per the germline V gene, CDR1 is SQVTM and CDR2 is ANQGSEA. V was clipped by 5 bases and J by 4 bases, with 17 bases between them. Here the CDR3 reads CSVRTTAALTGELFF. In DNA, the CDR3 is TGCAGCGTTAGGACGACAGCCGCCCTCACCGGGGAGCTGTTTTTT.

A word on this clone: Other DNA variants within this sample encode the same CDR3. The chain uses TRBV10-3 and TRBJ2-5; D ambiguous. CDR3 length: 11 residues. CDR1 is ENHRY and CDR2 is SYGVKD in the germline V gene. V was clipped by 3 bases and J by 4 bases, with 3 bases between them. CDR3 region: CAISEGETQYF. In DNA form, the CDR3 reads TGTGCCATCAGTGAAGGAGAGACCCAGTACTTC.

The V gene is TRBV7-9, the J gene TRBJ2-3; D possibly corresponds to TRBD1 (5 bases). V was cut by 0 bases and J by 11 bases, with 18 bases left in between. The CDR3 spans 15 residues. Per germline, CDR1 SEHNR and CDR2 FQNEAQ (reference sequence). The CDR3, as DNA: TGTGCCAGCAGCTTAGCGCTCAGGGTGCGTGTAGGGCAGTATTTT. It specifies CASSLALRVRVGQYF.

The chain recombines TRBV7-9 with TRBJ1-2; D unclear. Germline V gene lookup returns CDR1 SEHNR and CDR2 FQNEAQ (reference sequence). With 5 bases removed from V and 5 bases from J, the gap between germline ends came to 15 bases. This CDR3 is 14 amino acids long. The CDR3 coding sequence is TGTGCCAGCAGCCCCGGCGCAGACTTTTATGGCTACACCTTC. Amino acids: CASSPGADFYGYTF.

The V call is TRBV7-9, the J call TRBJ2-5; the D call may be TRBD1 or TRBD2 (5 bases each). Germline V lookup: CDR1 SEHNR, CDR2 FQNEAQ (reference sequence). The CDR3 loop spans 12 amino acids. The ends were cut back, 5 bases at V and 4 bases at J, with 8 bases in the middle. As DNA, the CDR3 is TGTGCCAGCAGCCCGGGACGAGAGACCCAGTACTTC. Translated, it gives CASSPGRETQYF.

The chain joins TRBV29-1 to TRBJ2-1; no clear D. V shed 4 bases and J shed 5 bases, with 9 bases lying between them. The CDR3 is 12 amino acids. CDR1 is SQVTM, CDR2 ANQGSEA, per germline. CDR3 nucleotide sequence: TGCAGCGTTGCTTGGTGGAACAATGAGCAGTTCTTC. This translates into CSVAWWNNEQFF.

This rearrangement joins TRBV9 to TRBJ2-1; D might be TRBD2 (6 bases). CDR1 and CDR2 from the germline V gene are SGDLS and YYNGEE. Trimming shortened V by 4 bases and J by 10 bases, and 27 bases separated the two germline ends. The CDR3 runs to 17 residues. This CDR3 reads CASSYRRGRGTLGEQFF. Here the CDR3 DNA reads TGTGCCAGCAGCTACAGGAGGGGACGGGGGACTTTGGGCGAGCAGTTCTTC.

V is TRBV7-9 and J is TRBJ2-5; D might be TRBD2 (5 bases). With 1 base removed from V and 5 bases from J, the gap between germline ends came to 8 bases. In germline, CDR1 is SEHNR, CDR2 FQNEAQ (reference sequence). The CDR3 runs to 13 residues. The CDR3 nucleotides read TGTGCCAGCAGCTTAGTGGGCGGGGAGACCCAGTACTTC. It yields the protein CASSLVGGETQYF. The variable domain in full, with the rest retrieved from reference TRBV7-9 and TRBJ2-5, is DTGVSQNPRHKITKRGQNVTFRCDPISEHNRLYWYRQTLGQGPEFLTYFQNEAQLEKSRLLSDRFSAERPKGSFSTLEIQRTEQGDSAMYLCASSLVGGETQYFGPGTRLLVL.